This T cell receptor beta chain originates from a study of human T cells and chemical hapten exposure. This sample's time point: pre-sensitization, week 0. As for treatment: therapeutic diphenylcyclopropenone sensitization with weekly scalp DPC. V gave up 3 bases and J gave up 1 base; unmatched junction bases: 9. The CDR3 consists of 16 residues. CDR1 MDHEN and CDR2 SYDVKM come from the germline V gene. TCRdb called the RACE reads again in MiXCR, with one record for every CDR3 protein. Among a few hundred thousand distinct CDR3 sequences listed, about 5.4% were seen once. The receptor was isolated from a woman between 18 and 29 years old with alopecia areata. Some clones in this sample may be carry-over from other donors' samples. The rearrangement joins TRBV28 to TRBJ2-7; 7 bases fit TRBD1. The starting material was whole blood, obtained in connection with sensitization to the hapten diphenylcyclopropenone (DPC). This CDR3 reads CASSFGGQKISYEQYF. CDR3 sequence (DNA): TGTGCCAGCAGTTTTGGGGGACAGAAAATTTCCTACGAGCAGTACTTC.